This T cell receptor (beta chain) came from a study of blood T cell repertoires in COVID-19. About the research overall: There were acute and convalescent COVID-19 samples, and they came from the United States, Italy and Spain. Nucleic acid was either cDNA or gDNA, and it came from T cells, B-cell-depleted T cells, or PBMCs.

Trimming at V came to 6 bases and at J to 2 bases, leaving 9 bases not matched to a gene. This CDR3 contains 15 residues. Germline V lookup: CDR1 MDHEN, CDR2 SYDVKM. Sequenced by immunoSEQ multiplex PCR; TCRdb stores in-frame clones only, minus some. The sample includes under 250,000 clones, around 86% of them seen just once. The cohort comprised adults aged 18 to 89 years residing in about two dozen US areas. Cohorts were determined from participant-reported clinical history. The sequence derives from a woman between 50 and 59 years old with acute COVID-19. Sequencing was done on a sample of PBMCs or T cells enriched from blood (not recorded which). The rearrangement joins TRBV28 to TRBJ1-2; 7 nucleotides align to TRBD1. CDR3 in amino acids: CASSARGQPNYGYTF. In DNA, the CDR3 is TGTGCCAGCAGCGCTCGGGGACAGCCCAACTATGGCTACACCTTC.